This T cell receptor (beta chain) was sequenced during a study of CD8 T cells in Susac syndrome. Germline loops: CDR1 SEHNR, CDR2 FQNEAQ (reference sequence). The V end lost 3 bases, the J end lost 8 bases, and 13 bases lay between the germline ends. The CDR3 has 14 residues. RNA, at about 0.45 to 1 ug, was reverse transcribed with random hexamers. The amplification used immunoSEQ multiplex PCR on TCR beta CDR3; it spanned 54 Vbeta and 13 Jbeta. TCRdb analysed the immunoSEQ multiplex PCR reads with MiXCR anew, one entry per CDR3 protein. The sample consists of about 280,000 distinct CDR3 sequences, 70% to 90% of them appearing once.

Sequenced material: CD8+ T cells from PBMCs. The receptor was derived from a human donor with multiple sclerosis. The chain links TRBV7-9 to TRBJ1-4; tentatively, D is TRBD1 (5 bases). CDR3 residues: CASSFGQPREKLFF. The CDR3 DNA follows: TGTGCCAGCAGCTTCGGACAACCACGCGAAAAACTGTTTTTT.